The 13 T cell receptor beta chains listed next were all sequenced from one sample in a study of PD-1 and CTLA-4 blockade in melanoma. Sequencing was performed with immunoSEQ multiplex PCR; in TCRdb, only in-frame clones are kept and a portion is missing. The sample holds 20,000 to 25,000 clones, more than 70% seen once. The sample in question was CD8+ T cells from peripheral blood, obtained before anti-PD-1 treatment. The receptors derive from a human donor with melanoma.

The chain is built from TRBV6-5 and TRBJ1-2; D unclear. Germline V gene lookup returns CDR1 MNHEY and CDR2 SVGAGI. V was pared by 5 bases and J by 1 base, with 8 bases between. The CDR3 length is 13 residues. The CDR3 DNA reads as TGTGCCAGCAGTCCTCGCTTTAACTATGGCTACACCTTC. Translating gives CASSPRFNYGYTF.

The chain employs TRBV4-1 and TRBJ2-7; TRBD1 is a possible D gene (5 bases). The germline V gene encodes CDR1 MGHRA and CDR2 YSYEKL. CDR3 length: 17 amino acids. Trimming took off 1 base at V and 0 bases at J, with 16 bases between the two ends. The CDR3 loop is CASSQVYSPQGSYEQYF. DNA for the CDR3: TGCGCCAGCAGCCAAGTTTATTCCCCCCAGGGCTCCTACGAGCAGTACTTC.

For the CDR3, the DNA is TGCGCCAGCAGCCAAGATCTGAGGCCTGAAGCTTTCTTT. Translation: CASSQDLRPEAFF. This chain joins TRBV4-3 and TRBJ1-1; unclear D gene. With 0 bases removed from V and 6 bases from J, the gap between germline ends came to 8 bases. This CDR3 region has 13 residues. CDR1 and CDR2 from the germline V gene are LGHNA and YSLEER.

This rearrangement joins TRBV9 to TRBJ2-1, with TRBD1 as a possible D gene (6 bases). Between the trimmed V and J ends, which lost 3 bases and 13 bases, there was a span of 14 bases. Germline V gives CDR1 SGDLS, CDR2 YYNGEE. The CDR3 extends over 12 amino acids. In DNA form, the CDR3 reads TGTGCCAGCAGCGCCTCAGGGGTTTTTCAGTTCTTC. Translation gives CASSASGVFQFF.

This sequence joins TRBV15 and TRBJ2-7; D gene ambiguous. The CDR3 is 13 amino acids. Per germline, CDR1 LNHNV and CDR2 YYDKDF (reference sequence). V was clipped by 4 bases and J by 1 base, with 8 bases between them. The CDR3: CATSTEPSYEQYF. CDR3 bases: TGTGCCACCAGCACTGAACCTTCCTACGAGCAGTACTTC.

The gene calls are TRBV15 and TRBJ2-1, with 8 bases that match TRBD2. V lost 0 bases, J lost 7 bases, and 8 bases stayed unmatched. From germline, CDR1 is LNHNV and CDR2 YYDKDF (reference sequence). The CDR3 covers 16 residues. CDR3 amino acids: CATSRERTSYTNEQFF. The DNA for the CDR3 is TGTGCCACCAGCAGAGAGAGGACTAGCTATACGAATGAGCAGTTCTTC.

This clone has just a few counts. V gene TRBV7-2 combines with J gene TRBJ1-2; D is possibly TRBD1 (5 bases). Between the trimmed V and J ends, which lost 1 base and 6 bases, there was a span of 24 bases. Germline V lookup: CDR1 SGHTA, CDR2 FQGNSA. This CDR3 contains 18 residues. CDR3 protein: CASSLVATVTGGSHGYTF. CDR3 bases: TGTGCCAGCAGCTTAGTAGCGACAGTTACGGGGGGATCTCATGGCTACACCTTC.

The V gene is TRBV4-1, the J gene TRBJ1-2, with 8 bases identical to TRBD1. Germline CDR1 and CDR2: MGHRA and YSYEKL. This CDR3 has 14 residues. Losses at the gene ends were 3 bases for V and 8 bases for J; bases not matched to a gene: 8. The CDR3 region has the DNA TGCGCCAGCAGCCATTCCGGACAGGGAGGAGGCTACACCTTC. It translates to CASSHSGQGGGYTF.

The rearrangement uses TRBV11-2 and TRBJ2-3; possible D gene TRBD2, 6 bases. In germline, CDR1 is SGHAT, CDR2 FQNNGV. The CDR3 covers 16 residues. The germline V and J ends were trimmed by 0 bases and 0 bases, with 10 bases remaining between them. Written as DNA, the CDR3 is TGTGCCAGCAGCTTAGAGCGGGGCGCTAGCACAGATACGCAGTATTTT. This sequence encodes CASSLERGASTDTQYF.

This chain links TRBV5-6 with TRBJ1-5, with TRBD1 identical over 7 bases. V was pared by 3 bases and J by 2 bases, with 2 bases of the junction left unmatched. The CDR3 has 14 residues. Germline CDR1 and CDR2: SGHDT and YYEEEE. CDR3 sequence: CASSSGQGNQPQHF. CDR3 sequence (DNA): TGTGCCAGCAGCTCCGGACAGGGCAATCAGCCCCAGCATTTT. Supplemented by reference TRBV5-6 and TRBJ1-5, the full variable domain reads DAGVTQSPTHLIKTRGQQVTLRCSPKSGHDTVSWYQQALGQGPQFIFQYYEEEERQRGNFPDRFSGHQFPNYSSELNVNALLLGDSALYLCASSSGQGNQPQHFGDGTRLSIL.

The V and J genes are TRBV5-1 and TRBJ2-5, with unresolved D. Trimming cost V 0 bases and J 5 bases, with 8 bases left between them. The CDR3 is made up of 13 amino acids. Germline V gene lookup returns CDR1 SGHRS and CDR2 YFSETQ. CDR3 coding DNA: TGCGCCAGCAGCTTGGGCAGGTTGGAGACCCAGTACTTC. Its translation is CASSLGRLETQYF.

This clone showed up just once. This chain links TRBV30 with TRBJ2-2; D may be TRBD2 (6 bases). CDR1 is GTSNPN, CDR2 SVGIG, per germline (reference sequence). V dropped 8 bases and J dropped 2 bases, with 12 bases sitting between them. CDR3 size: 13 residues. CDR3 nucleotide sequence: TGTGCCCAGAGGAGGGGCAACACCGGGGAGCTGTTTTTT. It specifies CAQRRGNTGELFF. Full variable domain (remainder filled in from reference TRBV30 and TRBJ2-2): SQTIHQWPATLVQPVGSPLSLECTVEGTSNPNLYWYRQAAGRGLQLLFYSVGIGQISSEVPQNLSASRPQDRQFILSSKKLLLSDSGFYLCAQRRGNTGELFFGEGSRLTVL.

The chain joins TRBV7-9 to TRBJ2-2, with 8 bases aligning to TRBD1. After removal of 4 bases from V and 8 bases from J, the junction contained 12 bases not matched to a gene. The CDR3 is 16 residues long. Per the germline V gene, CDR1 is SEHNR and CDR2 is FQNEAQ (reference sequence). The CDR3 coding sequence is TGTGCCAGCAGCTCACCCCGGGACAGGTCCACTGGGGAGCTGTTTTTT. Translating gives CASSSPRDRSTGELFF.